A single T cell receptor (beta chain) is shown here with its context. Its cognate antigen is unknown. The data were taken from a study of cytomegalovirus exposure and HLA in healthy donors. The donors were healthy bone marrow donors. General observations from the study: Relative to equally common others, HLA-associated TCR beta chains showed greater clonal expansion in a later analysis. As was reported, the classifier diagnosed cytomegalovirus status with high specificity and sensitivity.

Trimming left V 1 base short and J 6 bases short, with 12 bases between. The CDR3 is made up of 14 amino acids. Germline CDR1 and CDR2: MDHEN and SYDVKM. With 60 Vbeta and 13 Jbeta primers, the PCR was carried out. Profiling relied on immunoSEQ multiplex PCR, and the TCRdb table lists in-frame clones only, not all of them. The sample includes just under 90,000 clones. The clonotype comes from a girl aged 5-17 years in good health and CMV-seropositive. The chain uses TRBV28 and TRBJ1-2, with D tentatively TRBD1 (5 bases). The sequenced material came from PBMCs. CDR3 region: CASSLFRVHHGYTF. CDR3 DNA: TGTGCCAGCAGTTTATTCAGGGTTCATCATGGCTACACCTTC.